This T cell receptor beta chain stems from a study of Ad26.COV2.S vaccination and SARS-CoV-2 variants. TCRdb keeps only in-frame clones here, not all; method: immunoSEQ multiplex PCR. Of approximately 340,000 clones listed, more than 75% are singletons. Germline CDR1 SGHRS, CDR2 YFSETQ. This CDR3 has 15 residues. V lost 4 bases to trimming and J lost 2 bases; unmatched junction nucleotides: 4. Treatment noted: approximately 18 received Ad26.COV2.S at low or high dose, single or two shots; about 5 received placebo; per-sample allocation not given. Samples were taken on day 63 after the first vaccine or placebo injection.

The starting material was peripheral blood, obtained in a trial of Ad26.COV2.S vaccine versus placebo. The sequence was obtained from a person between 18 and 59 years old who received the Ad26.COV2.S COVID-19 vaccine or a placebo. V usage is TRBV5-1 and J usage is TRBJ2-1; 9 nucleotides line up with TRBD2. The CDR3 sequence: CASSLVAGAYNEQFF. CDR3 DNA: TGCGCCAGCAGCCTTGTAGCGGGAGCCTACAATGAGCAGTTCTTC.